The entry below describes one TCR beta chain. These data are taken from a study of blood T cell repertoires in COVID-19. Study background: Some COVID-19 samples were acute and others convalescent; all came from the United States, Italy and Spain. In each case, the material was cDNA or gDNA derived from T cells, B-cell-depleted T cells, or PBMCs.

Per the original methods: Amplification from reference gene primers served as the basis for estimated nucleated cell counts. Using immunoSEQ multiplex PCR, the repertoire was profiled, and TCRdb retains in-frame clones only, with some absent. V and J calls and clone size are those listed in that table; D and trimming were worked out from the DNA. The table includes around 160,000 clones, around four fifths detected once. The CDR3 covers 19 residues. V lost 1 base and J lost 5, with 24 bases in between. Germline CDR1 is SNHLY and CDR2 is FYNNEI. The genes are TRBV2 and TRBJ1-3; D perhaps matches TRBD1 (5 bases). This receptor was obtained from a woman aged 80 or over with acute or convalescent COVID-19. Specimen: peripheral blood. The CDR3 DNA follows: TGTGCCAGCAGTGAAGGGCAGGGTATGGGCCAGTTCTCACGAAACACCATATATTTT. Translated: CASSEGQGMGQFSRNTIYF. The full variable domain, rest sourced from reference TRBV2 and TRBJ1-3, is EPEVTQTPSHQVTQMGQEVILRCVPISNHLYFYWYRQILGQKVEFLVSFYNNEISEKSEIFDDQFSVERPDGSNFTLKIRSTKLEDSAMYFCASSEGQGMGQFSRNTIYFGEGSWLTVV.